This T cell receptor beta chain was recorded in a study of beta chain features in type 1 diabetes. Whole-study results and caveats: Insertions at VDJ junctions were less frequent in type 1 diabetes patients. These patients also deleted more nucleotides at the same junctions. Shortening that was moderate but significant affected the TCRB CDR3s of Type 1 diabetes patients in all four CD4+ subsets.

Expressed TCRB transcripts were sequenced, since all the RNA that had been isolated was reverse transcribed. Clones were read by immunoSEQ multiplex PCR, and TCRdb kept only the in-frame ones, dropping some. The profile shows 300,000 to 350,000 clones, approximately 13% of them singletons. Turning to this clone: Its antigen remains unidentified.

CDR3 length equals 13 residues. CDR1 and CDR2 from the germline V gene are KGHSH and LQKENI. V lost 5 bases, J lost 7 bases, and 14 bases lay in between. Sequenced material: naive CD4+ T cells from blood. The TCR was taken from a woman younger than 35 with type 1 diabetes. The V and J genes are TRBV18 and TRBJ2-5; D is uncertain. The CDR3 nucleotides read TGTGCCAGCTCAACCGGTGAGGTCTGGACCCAGTACTTC. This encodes CASSTGEVWTQYF.